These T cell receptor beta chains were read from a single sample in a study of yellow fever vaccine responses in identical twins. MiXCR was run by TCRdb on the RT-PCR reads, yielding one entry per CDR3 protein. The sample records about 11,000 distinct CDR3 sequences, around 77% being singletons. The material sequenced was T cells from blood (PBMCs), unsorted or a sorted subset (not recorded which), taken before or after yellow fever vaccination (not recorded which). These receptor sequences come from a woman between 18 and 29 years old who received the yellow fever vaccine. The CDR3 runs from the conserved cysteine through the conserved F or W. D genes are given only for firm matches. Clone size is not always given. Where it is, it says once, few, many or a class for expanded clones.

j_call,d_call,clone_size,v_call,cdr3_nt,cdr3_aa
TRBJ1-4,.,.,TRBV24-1,TGTGCCACCGTACGCCGGGCCAATAATGAAAAACTGTTTTTT,CATVRRANNEKLFF
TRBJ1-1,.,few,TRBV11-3,TGTGCCAGCAGCCACATTAGGCCGAATCCAAACACTGAAGCTTTCTTT,CASSHIRPNPNTEAFF
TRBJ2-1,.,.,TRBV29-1,TGCAGCGTTGAGGCGAGATACAATGAGCAGTTCTTC,CSVEARYNEQFF
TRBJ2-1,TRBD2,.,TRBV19,TGTGCCAGTAGTTGGGTAGCGGGGGAGGAGATGCAGTTCTTC,CASSWVAGEEMQFF
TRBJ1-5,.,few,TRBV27,TGTGCCAGCTGTGCAGGGCATAATCAGCCCCAGCATTTT,CASCAGHNQPQHF
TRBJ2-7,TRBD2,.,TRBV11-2,TGTGCCAGCAGCCCCGCTAGCGGCCTTTGGGGCGAGCAGTACTTC,CASSPASGLWGEQYF
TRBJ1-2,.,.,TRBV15,TGTGCCACCAGCAGGGCAGGAACCTATGGCTACACCTTC,CATSRAGTYGYTF
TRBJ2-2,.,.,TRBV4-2,TGTGCCAGCAGCCAAGGTATCACCGGGGAGCTGTTTTTT,CASSQGITGELFF
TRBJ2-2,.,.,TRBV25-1,TGTGCCAGCAGTGAACGTGGGAGTGTGAACACCGGGGAGCTGTTTTTT,CASSERGSVNTGELFF
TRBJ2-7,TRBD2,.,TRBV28,TGTGCCAGCAATATAGCGGGAGATTACGAGCAGTACTTC,CASNIAGDYEQYF
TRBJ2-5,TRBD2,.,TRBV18,TGTGCCAGCTCACCGAGCCCCTGGGAGGGGACCCAGTACTTC,CASSPSPWEGTQYF
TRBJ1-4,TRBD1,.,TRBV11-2,TGTGCCAGCAGCTTAGGGACCGGACAGGGGAGAACTAATGAAAAACTGTTTTTT,CASSLGTGQGRTNEKLFF
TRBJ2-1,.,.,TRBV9,TGTGCCAGCAGCGTAAACTCTAGGGAGCAGTTCTTC,CASSVNSREQFF
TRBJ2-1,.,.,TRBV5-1,TGCGCCAGCAGCTATAGGAGACCCTCAGATGAGCAGTTCTTC,CASSYRRPSDEQFF
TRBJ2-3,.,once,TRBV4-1,TGCGCCAGCAGCCACACAGGGTCGGATACGCAGTATTTT,CASSHTGSDTQYF
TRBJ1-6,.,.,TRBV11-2,TGTGCCAGCAGCCCCCGGGGGACGACCAATTCACCCCTCCACTTT,CASSPRGTTNSPLHF
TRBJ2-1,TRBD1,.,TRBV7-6,TGTGCCAGCAGCTTAGCCGGACAGGGGGAATACAATGAGCAGTTCTTC,CASSLAGQGEYNEQFF
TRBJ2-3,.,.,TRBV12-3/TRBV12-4,TGTGCCAGCAGTCAACGCACAGGGAAGCTGCAAAGTACGCAGTATTTT,CASSQRTGKLQSTQYF
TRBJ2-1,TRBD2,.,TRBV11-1,TGTGCCAGCAGCTATACATTAGCGGGACTCTACAATGAGCAGTTCTTC,CASSYTLAGLYNEQFF
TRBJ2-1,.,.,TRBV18,TGTGCCAGCTCCGCGACGGGAACCTACAATGAGCAGTTCTTC,CASSATGTYNEQFF
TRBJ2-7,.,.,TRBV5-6,TGTGCCAGCAGCTTGTTTCAGGGGCCGTCAACCTACGAGCAGTACTTC,CASSLFQGPSTYEQYF
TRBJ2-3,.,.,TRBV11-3,TGTGCCAGCAGCCACTATAGCAGGGCAGGAGATACGCAGTATTTT,CASSHYSRAGDTQYF
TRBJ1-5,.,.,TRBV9,TGTGCCAGCAGCGCTGGACGGAGCAATCAGCCCCAGCATTTT,CASSAGRSNQPQHF
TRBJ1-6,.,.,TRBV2,TGTGCCAGCAGTGAAGCAAGGGGGAATCTGTTTTCACCCCTCCACTTT,CASSEARGNLFSPLHF
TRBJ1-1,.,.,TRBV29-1,TGCAGCGTTGGGCAAAGGAACACTGAAGCTTTCTTT,CSVGQRNTEAFF
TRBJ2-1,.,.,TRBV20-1,TGCAGTGCTGGGGGACTCGACAATGAGCAGTTCTTC,CSAGGLDNEQFF
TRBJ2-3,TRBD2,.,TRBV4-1,TGCGCCAGCAGGGAGCGGGGCTTAAATACGCAGTATTTT,CASRERGLNTQYF
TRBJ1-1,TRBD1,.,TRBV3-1,TGTGCCAGCAGCCCGACAGGGAGGGTCACTGAAGCTTTCTTT,CASSPTGRVTEAFF
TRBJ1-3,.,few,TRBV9,TGTGCCAGCAGCTCGGGGGGAACTGCGGTCTCTGGAAACACCATATATTTT,CASSSGGTAVSGNTIYF
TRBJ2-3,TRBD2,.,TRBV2,TGTGCCAGCAGCGTTGGGACTAGCGGGGGCCACCTCGCGCAGTATTTT,CASSVGTSGGHLAQYF
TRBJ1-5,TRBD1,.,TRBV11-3,TGTGCCAGCAGCCCTTCCAGGGGGCATGAGCCCCAGCATTTT,CASSPSRGHEPQHF
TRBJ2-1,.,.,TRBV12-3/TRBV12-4,TGTGCCAGCAGTTTTGACGTCTCCTACAATGAGCAGTTCTTC,CASSFDVSYNEQFF
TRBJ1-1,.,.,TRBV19,TGTGCCAGTAGTATATTGGGGGGGACTGAAGCTTTCTTT,CASSILGGTEAFF
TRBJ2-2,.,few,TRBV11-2,TGTGCCAGCAGCCTACCTCCGCCCAGGGGCACCGGGGAGCTGTTTTTT,CASSLPPPRGTGELFF
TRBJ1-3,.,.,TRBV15,TGTGCCACCAGAGGACAAACCTCTGGAAACACCATATATTTT,CATRGQTSGNTIYF
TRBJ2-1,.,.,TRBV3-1,TGTGCCAGCAGCCAAGCATGGAATGAGCAGTTCTTC,CASSQAWNEQFF
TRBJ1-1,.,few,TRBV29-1,TGCAGCGTCGGGACACCGAACACTGAAGCTTTCTTT,CSVGTPNTEAFF